Described below is a single T cell receptor beta chain sequence and its context. What it recognizes is unknown. The source of the sample is a study of CD8+ T cells in alopecia areata. Study summary: Each day, treated patients took oral tofacitinib twice, at 5 to 10 mg per dose.

Documented treatment: oral pan-JAK inhibitor, 5-10 mg twice daily. Lesional scalp tissue (obtained by punch biopsy) and peripheral blood were collected from alopecia areata patients. General study results and limits: Scalp clonality and expanded CD8+ clones among the top 100 were significantly decreased by tofacitinib.

Investigators isolated RNA and reverse transcribed it into cDNA to act as the sequencing template. Produced via immunoSEQ multiplex PCR; TCRdb's table is partial and in-frame only. The sample holds about 220,000 clones; around three fifths are singletons and the top ten take around 1.5%. CDR3 size: 15 residues. Per germline, CDR1 SGHTA and CDR2 FQGNSA. V lost 8 bases, J lost 1 base, and 15 bases lay in between. The rearrangement uses TRBV7-2 and TRBJ2-1; no definite D call. This TCR came from a human donor with alopecia areata. The specimen was CD4+ T cells sorted from blood, collected at week 4, from a patient treated with tofacitinib. The CDR3 region is CASGYYMNSYNEQFF. Written as DNA, the CDR3 is TGTGCCAGCGGGTACTACATGAATTCCTACAATGAGCAGTTCTTC. Combining the CDR3 with reference TRBV7-2 and TRBJ2-1 gives the whole variable domain GAGVSQSPSNKVTEKGKDVELRCDPISGHTALYWYRQSLGQGLEFLIYFQGNSAPDKSGLPSDRFSAERTGGSVSTLTIQRTQQEDSAVYLCASGYYMNSYNEQFFGPGTRLTVL.